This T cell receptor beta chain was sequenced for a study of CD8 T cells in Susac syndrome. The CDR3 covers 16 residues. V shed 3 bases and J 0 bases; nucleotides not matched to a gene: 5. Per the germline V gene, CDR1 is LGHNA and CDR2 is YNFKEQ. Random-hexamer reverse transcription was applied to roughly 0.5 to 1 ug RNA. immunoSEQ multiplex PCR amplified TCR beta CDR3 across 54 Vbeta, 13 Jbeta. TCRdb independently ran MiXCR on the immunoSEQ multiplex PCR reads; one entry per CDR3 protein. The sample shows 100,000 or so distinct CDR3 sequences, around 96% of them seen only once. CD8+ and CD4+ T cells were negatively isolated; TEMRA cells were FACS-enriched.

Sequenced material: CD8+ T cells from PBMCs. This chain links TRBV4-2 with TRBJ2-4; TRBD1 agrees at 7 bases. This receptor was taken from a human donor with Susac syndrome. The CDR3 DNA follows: TGTGCCAGCAGCCAGGGGACAGTTCTAGCCAAAAACATTCAGTACTTC. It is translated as CASSQGTVLAKNIQYF.